The 11 T cell receptor beta chains reported below all come from one sample, sequenced in a study of T-cell reconstitution after alpha-beta-depleted transplantation in children. The library targeted TCRbeta and was prepared with unique molecular identifiers. A single record per CDR3 protein comes from TCRdb applying MiXCR to the PCR reads. The sample has approximately 240,000 distinct CDR3 sequences, roughly a tenth seen once; the top ten hold roughly 27%. The material sequenced was PBMCs, taken before TCRalphabeta/CD19-depleted stem cell transplant. The source is a child younger than two with acute myeloid leukemia, due to receive a stem cell transplant.

Many counts were recorded for this clonotype. The J gene is TRBJ2-1, the V gene TRBV11-3, with 9 positions matching TRBD2. The ends lost 2 bases at V and 3 bases at J; junction bases unmatched: 2. Germline CDR1 SGHNT, CDR2 YENEEA. The CDR3 runs to 15 residues. CDR3 sequence: CASSLLAGYYNEQFF. The CDR3 DNA reads TGTGCCAGCAGCTTACTAGCGGGATACTACAATGAGCAGTTCTTC.

This clonotype was seen ten or more times. The chain carries TRBV10-3 and TRBJ2-1; TRBD2 matches 12 bases. Trimming took 0 bases from V and 7 from J; bases not matched to a gene: 4. The germline V gene encodes CDR1 ENHRY and CDR2 SYGVKD. The CDR3 is 16 residues long. The CDR3 loop reads CAISESTSGRTNEQFF. CDR3 sequence (DNA): TGTGCCATCAGTGAGTCTACTAGCGGGAGGACTAATGAGCAGTTCTTC.

This clonotype was observed at least ten times. V usage is TRBV24-1 and J usage is TRBJ2-3; TRBD2 agrees at 8 bases. Germline values: CDR1 KGHDR, CDR2 SFDVKD. Trimming removed 5 bases from V and 3 bases from J; junction bases left unmatched: 3. The CDR3 has 14 amino acids. The CDR3: CATSAGRGTDTQYF. The DNA of the CDR3 is TGTGCCACCAGTGCCGGGAGGGGAACAGATACGCAGTATTTT.

This clonotype was found many times. This sequence joins TRBV21-1 and TRBJ2-2; no DNA check was done on the table's D call, TRBD2. TRBV21-1 is noted as a pseudogene. This CDR3 region has 18 residues. The CDR3, as DNA: TGTGCCAGCAGCAAAGAAGGGACTAGCGGGAGTCACACCGGGGAGCTGTTTTTT. The encoded protein is CASSKEGTSGSHTGELFF.

The table lists this clonotype with many counts. The V call is TRBV24-1, the J call TRBJ2-2, with D perhaps matching TRBD1 (6 bases). The V gene's germline CDR1 is KGHDR and CDR2 SFDVKD. The CDR3 loop spans 19 amino acids. V was cut by 0 bases and J by 0 bases, with 16 bases left in between. The CDR3 reads CATSDLFPGEKSNTGELFF. For the CDR3, the DNA is TGTGCCACCAGTGATTTGTTTCCAGGGGAAAAATCGAACACCGGGGAGCTGTTTTTT.

This clonotype showed up many times. V usage is TRBV7-6 and J usage is TRBJ2-3; 7 nucleotides align to TRBD1. The CDR3 is 14 amino acids. J lost 4 bases, V lost 0 bases, and 1 base had no gene match. The V gene's germline CDR1 is SGHVS and CDR2 FNYEAQ. The CDR3 protein is CASSLAGGADTQYF. The DNA of the CDR3 is TGTGCCAGCAGCTTAGCAGGGGGCGCAGATACGCAGTATTTT.

This clonotype was counted ten times or more. The rearrangement uses TRBV5-1 and TRBJ2-5; 12 bases fit TRBD2. The germline V gene has CDR1 SGHRS and CDR2 YFSETQ. V gave up 4 bases and J gave up 1 base; unmatched junction bases: 5. The CDR3 runs to 16 residues. The DNA for the CDR3 is TGCGCCAGCAGCCTGCGGACTAGCGGGATCCAAGAGACCCAGTACTTC. It is translated as CASSLRTSGIQETQYF.

This clonotype occurred many times. The chain uses TRBV19 and TRBJ2-1; D remains unclear. V shed 5 bases and J shed 7 bases, with 9 bases lying between them. From germline, CDR1 is LNHDA and CDR2 SQIVND (reference sequence). The CDR3 loop spans 12 amino acids. CDR3 sequence reads: CASSPRVNEQFF. CDR3 DNA sequence: TGTGCCAGTAGTCCAAGGGTGAATGAGCAGTTCTTC. Complete variable domain (other parts from reference TRBV19 and TRBJ2-1): DGGITQSPKYLFRKEGQNVTLSCEQNLNHDAMYWYRQDPGQGLRLIYYSQIVNDFQKGDIAEGYSVSREKKESFPLTVTSAQKNPTAFYLCASSPRVNEQFFGPGTRLTVL.

The table lists this clonotype with a few counts. The chain links TRBV30 to TRBJ2-7; no clear D gene. Trimming shortened V by 3 bases and J by 3 bases, and 18 bases separated the two germline ends. From germline, CDR1 is GTSNPN and CDR2 SVGIG (reference sequence). This CDR3 has 15 amino acids. The CDR3 nucleotides read TGTGCCTGGAGCCCAGTCTCCCGCAACTTCTACGAGCAGTACTTC. It specifies CAWSPVSRNFYEQYF.

This clonotype was counted ten times or more. The CDR3, as DNA: TGCGCCAGCAATTGGACTAGTCTAGCCAAAAACATTCAGTACTTC. Protein product: CASNWTSLAKNIQYF. The chain has TRBV10-2 and TRBJ2-4; 7 bases are shared with TRBD2. Germline CDR1 WSHSY, CDR2 SAAADI. The ends lost 7 bases at V and 0 bases at J; junction bases unmatched: 6. CDR3 length equals 15 residues.

This clonotype was counted ten times or more. The chain joins TRBV6-1 to TRBJ1-1; tentative D call: TRBD1 (6 bases). The CDR3 totals 15 residues. V lost 7 bases, J lost 4 bases, and 19 bases lay in between. Germline CDR1 is MNHNS and CDR2 is SASEGT. The CDR3 coding sequence is TGTGCCAGCAATCCTCCAGGGGCCTCGAGCACTGAAGCTTTCTTT. Amino acid sequence: CASNPPGASSTEAFF.